The 24 T cell receptor beta chains listed next were all sequenced from one sample in a study of CD8 T cells in ankylosing spondylitis. TCRdb re-derived calls from the 5' RACE reads in MiXCR, one entry per CDR3 protein. The sample lists roughly 160,000 distinct CDR3 sequences; more than 9% were seen once. The sample was blood, either unsorted or a sorted T cell fraction (not recorded which). Every receptor here comes from a male donor with ankylosing spondylitis or in good health (not recorded which).

This clonotype was counted ten times or more. The rearrangement links TRBV12-3 or TRBV12-4 to TRBJ1-6; 8 bases are shared with TRBD1. V was clipped by 3 bases and J by 3 bases; unmatched bases: 10. This CDR3 has 18 residues. This CDR3 reads CASSLSKGTGRYNSPLHF. In DNA form, the CDR3 reads TGTGCCAGCAGTTTGTCGAAAGGGACAGGCCGCTATAATTCACCCCTCCACTTT.

On this clonotype: Mismatch with germline at one junction end may stem from a read error. The chain couples TRBV7-2 to TRBJ2-3; D not resolved. This CDR3 has 16 residues. Germline V gives CDR1 SGHTA, CDR2 FQGNSA. The CDR3 spells CASNLEGAADTDTQYF. CDR3 nucleotides: TGTGCCAGCAACTTAGAAGGCGCGGCGGACACAGATACGCAGTATTTT.

This clonotype has at least ten counts. The gene calls are TRBV10-3 and TRBJ2-1; 13 bases are shared with TRBD2. The CDR3 consists of 15 residues. Trimming removed 6 bases from V and 10 bases from J; junction bases left unmatched: 9. Germline V gene lookup returns CDR1 ENHRY and CDR2 SYGVKD. The CDR3 DNA sequence: TGTGCCATCAGGGGAACTAGCGGGGGGGCCTCGGAGCAGTTCTTC. Translating gives CAIRGTSGGASEQFF.

Ten or more counts support this clonotype. The rearrangement links TRBV3-1 to TRBJ1-5; D gene ambiguous. The germline CDR1 and CDR2 sequences are LGHDT and YNNKEL (reference sequence). The CDR3 runs 12 residues. V gave up 2 bases and J gave up 3 bases, with 2 bases separating them. CDR3 sequence reads: CASSQPNQPQHF. CDR3 in DNA: TGTGCCAGCAGCCAACCCAATCAGCCCCAGCATTTT.

This clonotype was counted ten times or more. V is TRBV28 and J is TRBJ2-7; D is unresolved. This CDR3 spans 13 amino acids. Per germline, CDR1 MDHEN and CDR2 SYDVKM. Trimming took 8 bases from V and 2 from J, leaving 13 bases between them. CDR3 sequence (DNA): TGTGCCAGCGGTCGGCAAATCCCCTACGAGCAGTACTTC. Translation gives CASGRQIPYEQYF. Full variable domain (remainder filled in from reference TRBV28 and TRBJ2-7): DVKVTQSSRYLVKRTGEKVFLECVQDMDHENMFWYRQDPGLGLRLIYFSYDVKMKEKGDIPEGYSVSREKKERFSLILESASTNQTSMYLCASGRQIPYEQYFGPGTRLTVT.

The rearrangement joins TRBV24-1 to TRBJ2-5; D gene unclear. Trimming took off 4 bases at V and 2 bases at J, with 13 bases between the two ends. CDR1 KGHDR and CDR2 SFDVKD come from the germline V gene. This CDR3 is 15 amino acids long. The chain's CDR3 is CATSDPGSSQETQYF. The CDR3 bases are TGTGCCACCAGTGACCCGGGTTCTTCTCAAGAGACCCAGTACTTC.

This clonotype was recorded at least ten times. The chain joins TRBV12-3 or TRBV12-4 to TRBJ1-1; D may be TRBD1 (5 bases). This CDR3 region has 14 residues. V was clipped by 2 bases and J by 3 bases, with 10 bases between them. In nucleotides, the CDR3 is TGTGCCAGCAGTTTAAAGAGGGGAGACACTGAAGCTTTCTTT. It yields the protein CASSLKRGDTEAFF.

This clonotype was found many times. The chain employs TRBV21-1 and TRBJ2-5. TRBV21-1 is listed as a pseudogene. The CDR3 contains 11 residues. CDR3 amino acids: CASSKEETQYF. CDR3 nucleotides: TGTGCCAGCAGCAAAGAAGAGACCCAGTACTTC.

This clonotype was detected ten times or more. The chain combines TRBV13 with TRBJ2-7, with a possible D match to TRBD2 (5 bases). The V and J ends lost 4 bases and 2 bases respectively, with 12 bases between them. This CDR3 spans 14 amino acids. Per the germline V gene, CDR1 is PRHDT and CDR2 is FYEKMQ (reference sequence). DNA for the CDR3: TGTGCCAGCAGCTCATCCGGGGTCGCCTACGAGCAGTACTTC. It specifies CASSSSGVAYEQYF. Together with reference TRBV13 and TRBJ2-7, the CDR3 gives the full variable domain: AAGVIQSPRHLIKEKRETATLKCYPIPRHDTVYWYQQGPGQDPQFLISFYEKMQSDKGSIPDRFSAQQFSDYHSELNMSSLELGDSALYFCASSSSGVAYEQYFGPGTRLTVT.

Ten or more counts support this clonotype. This chain joins TRBV12-3 or TRBV12-4 and TRBJ1-5; no reliable D call. V gave up 6 bases and J gave up 2 bases, with 17 bases separating them. CDR3 size: 16 residues. This CDR3 reads CASSSPGLGGNQPQHF. The CDR3 bases are TGTGCCAGCAGCTCCCCGGGTCTCGGTGGCAATCAGCCCCAGCATTTT.

This chain links TRBV12-3 or TRBV12-4 with TRBJ1-6, with TRBD1 as a possible D gene (5 bases). Trimming left V 3 bases short and J 9 bases short, with 15 bases between. The CDR3 totals 15 residues. The CDR3 bases are TGTGCCAGCAGTTTCCAGGGAGGGGTGGGTTCACCCCTCCACTTT. Translating gives CASSFQGGVGSPLHF.

This clonotype has a count of ten or more. V gene TRBV7-8 combines with J gene TRBJ2-3, with 7 bases aligning to TRBD2. Germline CDR1 SGHVS, CDR2 FQNEAQ. With V trimmed by 9 bases and J by 1 base, 10 bases remained unmatched. CDR3 length: 15 residues. CDR3 sequence: CASSWDGGGTDTQYF. DNA of the CDR3: TGTGCCAGTTCTTGGGATGGGGGGGGCACAGATACGCAGTATTTT. Together with reference TRBV7-8 and TRBJ2-3, the CDR3 gives the full variable domain: GAGVSQSPRYKVAKRGQDVALRCDPISGHVSLFWYQQALGQGPEFLTYFQNEAQLDKSGLPSDRFFAERPEGSVSTLKIQRTQQEDSAVYLCASSWDGGGTDTQYFGPGTRLTVL.

CDR3 loop: CASSIYSGSYEQYF. CDR3 DNA: TGTGCCAGTAGTATATATAGTGGCTCCTACGAGCAGTACTTC. This chain uses TRBV19 with TRBJ2-7, with D uncertain. The CDR3 consists of 14 residues. The V end was cut by 2 bases, the J end by 0 bases, with 8 bases between. Germline loops: CDR1 LNHDA, CDR2 SQIVND (reference sequence).

This clonotype was recorded many times. V and J are TRBV3-1 and TRBJ1-6; D is perhaps TRBD1 (5 bases). The V gene lost 1 base and the J gene lost 5 bases, with 12 bases spanning the gap. The germline CDR1 and CDR2 sequences are LGHDT and YNNKEL (reference sequence). The CDR3 sequence is 16 residues long. The CDR3 sequence is CASSQGWGADNSPLHF. CDR3 DNA sequence: TGTGCCAGCAGCCAAGGGTGGGGCGCGGATAATTCACCCCTCCACTTT.

The chain uses TRBV24-1 and TRBJ2-3, with 8 bases aligning to TRBD1. Germline loops: CDR1 KGHDR, CDR2 SFDVKD. The CDR3 has 17 residues. With V trimmed by 2 bases and J by 3 bases, 9 bases remained unmatched. The CDR3: CATSDSTTGAATDTQYF. The CDR3 DNA sequence: TGTGCCACCAGTGATTCCACGACAGGGGCCGCAACAGATACGCAGTATTTT.

In its sample, this clonotype was seen many times. The rearrangement joins TRBV5-6 to TRBJ2-1; the D is unclear. The ends were cut back, 0 bases at V and 8 bases at J, with 3 bases in the middle. The CDR3 extends over 11 amino acids. Per germline, CDR1 SGHDT and CDR2 YYEEEE. The DNA for the CDR3 is TGTGCCAGCAGCTTGGGATATGAGCAGTTCTTC. It specifies CASSLGYEQFF.

The gene calls are TRBV11-2 and TRBJ1-6; D is perhaps TRBD1 (6 bases). V gave up 0 bases and J gave up 2 bases, with 11 bases separating them. CDR1 is SGHAT, CDR2 FQNNGV, per germline. The CDR3 is 17 amino acids. The CDR3 sequence is CASSLDEGVAYNSPLHF. The CDR3 DNA reads TGTGCCAGCAGCTTAGATGAGGGGGTAGCCTATAATTCACCCCTCCACTTT.

This clonotype came up a few times. The chain recombines TRBV27 with TRBJ2-3; D might be TRBD1 or TRBD2, each matching 5 bases. Trimming took 5 bases from V and 2 from J, leaving 8 bases between them. Germline V gene sequence: CDR1 MNHEY, CDR2 SMNVEV (reference sequence). This CDR3 is 13 amino acids long. CDR3 nucleotide sequence: TGTGCCAGCAGTGGGACCTACACAGATACGCAGTATTTT. It translates to CASSGTYTDTQYF.

This clonotype showed up just a few times. The genes are TRBV29-1 and TRBJ1-1; TRBD1 might be the D (5 bases). Trimming shortened V by 4 bases and J by 1 base, and 7 bases separated the two germline ends. Germline V CDR1 and CDR2: SQVTM, ANQGSEA. CDR3 size: 12 residues. The CDR3 is CSVAGGNTEAFF. The CDR3 DNA reads TGCAGCGTTGCTGGGGGGAACACTGAAGCTTTCTTT.

To note about this clonotype: Given a much more abundant clone one base away, this may be a read error. This chain connects TRBV20-1 to TRBJ2-7; 7 bases are a match to TRBD1. The germline gives CDR1 DFQATT, CDR2 SNEGSKA (reference sequence). This CDR3 region has 16 residues. CDR3 loop: CSTRAADRVITYEQYF. For the CDR3, the DNA is TGCAGTACTAGAGCTGCCGACAGGGTGATAACCTACGAGCAGTACTTC.

The sample holds many counts of this clonotype. The chain employs TRBV6-5 and TRBJ2-1, with TRBD2 matching over 13 bases. The CDR3 is 15 residues long. Germline V gene lookup returns CDR1 MNHEY and CDR2 SVGAGI. The ends lost 0 bases at V and 7 bases at J; junction bases unmatched: 0. DNA for the CDR3: TGTGCCAGCAGTTACTCGACTAGCGGGAGGAATGAGCAGTTCTTC. Protein sequence: CASSYSTSGRNEQFF.

The gene calls are TRBV7-2 and TRBJ1-3, with D possibly being TRBD1 (5 bases). The CDR3 runs to 16 residues. The V and J ends lost 3 bases and 2 bases respectively, with 14 bases between them. Germline CDR1 reads SGHTA; CDR2 reads FQGNSA. For the CDR3, the DNA is TGTGCCAGCAGCTTTAATCCCGACAGCCCTGGAAACACCATATATTTT. Translated, it gives CASSFNPDSPGNTIYF.

There are a few counts of this clonotype. V is TRBV11-2 and J is TRBJ2-3; 9 bases align to TRBD2. The J segment lost 3 bases and the V segment lost 3 bases, leaving 4 bases of the junction unmatched. The CDR3 runs to 15 residues. Germline loops: CDR1 SGHAT, CDR2 FQNNGV. CDR3 in DNA: TGTGCCAGCAGCTTTCTAGCGGGGACTACAGATACGCAGTATTTT. This sequence encodes CASSFLAGTTDTQYF.

This clonotype has only a few counts. J is TRBJ2-3 and V is TRBV20-1; 11 nucleotides line up with TRBD1. V shed 0 bases, J shed 5 bases, and the junction held 19 bases outside the gene matches. This CDR3 contains 20 residues. CDR1 DFQATT and CDR2 SNEGSKA come from the germline V gene (reference sequence). The CDR3 DNA is TGCAGTGCTAGAGATACTTATCTGGACAGGGGGCGTCTCCGGCTAGATACGCAGTATTTT. Protein product: CSARDTYLDRGRLRLDTQYF.